This entry lists 12 T cell receptor beta chains sequenced from one sample in a study of T cells in tumors after PD-1 blockade. Assay used: immunoSEQ multiplex PCR; TCRdb lists only in-frame clones, some missing. The sample lists approximately 47,000 clones, over 70% occurring once. The sample in question was PBMCs, obtained before anti-PD-1 treatment. These TCRs come from a human donor with basal cell carcinoma.

The chain has TRBV28 and TRBJ2-7, with D perhaps matching TRBD1 or TRBD2 (5 bases each). Germline lookup yields CDR1 MDHEN and CDR2 SYDVKM. Trimming stripped 4 bases from V and 7 bases from J, with 29 bases between. This CDR3 comprises 18 residues. The CDR3 nucleotides are TGTGCCAGCAGTTCCATTGGGCGATTGGGCAGGGACCTTTTTGAGCAGTACTTC. Encoded protein: CASSSIGRLGRDLFEQYF.

The rearrangement joins TRBV9 to TRBJ1-3, with 7 bases fitting TRBD1. The V gene's germline CDR1 is SGDLS and CDR2 YYNGEE. The junction had 18 bases not matched to a gene; V was cut back by 3 bases and J by 9 bases. The CDR3 is made up of 17 amino acids. CDR3 in DNA: TGTGCCAGCAGCGGGCGGACAGGAGAAGGGGGATTGGGCACCATATATTTT. It codes for CASSGRTGEGGLGTIYF.

The CDR3 spells CAISESNGGPNQPQHF. CDR3 sequence (DNA): TGTGCCATCAGTGAGTCTAATGGGGGGCCTAATCAGCCCCAGCATTTT. This chain connects TRBV10-3 to TRBJ1-5; a weak D match, TRBD1 (6 bases). The CDR3 extends over 16 amino acids. The ends were cut back, 0 bases at V and 4 bases at J, with 13 bases in the middle. Germline lookup yields CDR1 ENHRY and CDR2 SYGVKD.

The chain combines TRBV5-1 with TRBJ1-2; D possibly corresponds to TRBD1 (5 bases). Germline CDR1 and CDR2: SGHRS and YFSETQ. V lost 0 bases and J 0 bases, leaving 21 bases between the germline ends. The CDR3 is made up of 19 amino acids. The chain's CDR3 is CASSLGGGTHSLSNYGYTF. CDR3 nucleotide sequence: TGCGCCAGCAGCTTGGGGGGAGGGACTCATTCCCTTTCTAACTATGGCTACACCTTC.

This sequence joins TRBV19 and TRBJ1-5, with a possible D match to TRBD1 (5 bases). The V end was cut by 3 bases, the J end by 5 bases, with 11 bases between. Germline CDR1 and CDR2: LNHDA and SQIVND (reference sequence). The CDR3 covers 14 residues. CDR3 bases: TGTGCCAGTAGTATCCTCAGCAGGGATCAGCCCCAGCATTTT. Translation gives CASSILSRDQPQHF.

Comment on this clone: Other DNA sequences from this sample encode an identical CDR3 as well. The chain couples TRBV7-9 to TRBJ2-7; D is undetermined. Trimming left V 2 bases short and J 1 base short, with 0 bases between. CDR3 length: 11 residues. Germline CDR1 SEHNR, CDR2 FQNEAQ (reference sequence). In DNA form, the CDR3 reads TGTGCCAGCAGCTTATCCTACGAGCAGTACTTC. It codes for CASSLSYEQYF.

V gene TRBV5-1 combines with J gene TRBJ2-3; TRBD1 aligns across 8 bases. The V gene's germline CDR1 is SGHRS and CDR2 YFSETQ. The J segment lost 4 bases and the V segment lost 0 bases, leaving 4 bases of the junction unmatched. The length of the CDR3 is 15 residues. The CDR3 coding sequence is TGCGCCAGCAGCTTGGACGCAGGGGGCGCAGATACGCAGTATTTT. This sequence encodes CASSLDAGGADTQYF.

The CDR3 protein is CAWALGTLSNQPQHF. CDR3 nucleotides: TGTGCCTGGGCTCTAGGGACACTTAGCAATCAGCCCCAGCATTTT. The chain is built from TRBV30 and TRBJ1-5; D may be TRBD1 (6 bases). Germline-derived CDR1 and CDR2 are GTSNPN and SVGIG (reference sequence). This CDR3 comprises 15 residues. Trimming took off 5 bases at V and 0 bases at J, with 14 bases between the two ends.

The table lists this clone with a few counts. The gene calls are TRBV6-6 and TRBJ2-1, with 9 bases that match TRBD2. This CDR3 contains 15 residues. Germline V CDR1 and CDR2: MNHNY, SVGAGI (reference sequence). The V segment lost 6 bases and the J segment 6 bases; nucleotides outside the gene matches: 9. CDR3: CASSLGLADPNEQFF. The DNA for the CDR3 is TGTGCCAGCAGCCTGGGACTAGCAGATCCCAATGAGCAGTTCTTC.

This chain uses TRBV7-6 with TRBJ1-5, with TRBD1 matching 8 bases. Germline CDR1 reads SGHVS; CDR2 reads FNYEAQ. V dropped 6 bases and J dropped 7; count of bases not matched to a gene: 8. The CDR3 length is 14 residues. CDR3 in amino acids: CASSQQTGEQPQHF. DNA of the CDR3: TGTGCCAGCAGTCAGCAGACAGGGGAACAGCCCCAGCATTTT.

Worth noting for this clone: One end of the junction fails to match germline, which may point to a read error. The gene calls are TRBV7-7 and TRBJ2-2, with TRBD1 matching over 7 bases. Germline CDR1 is SSHAT and CDR2 is FNYEAQ (reference sequence). CDR3 length equals 15 residues. In DNA, the CDR3 is TGTGCTAGCAGCCTCTCCCGGGACAGCACCGGGGAGCTGTTTTTT. Protein product: CASSLSRDSTGELFF.

V gene TRBV5-4 combines with J gene TRBJ2-5, with D possibly TRBD1 on 8 matching bases. The V and J ends lost 5 bases and 4 bases respectively, with 21 bases between them. The V gene's germline CDR1 is SGHNT and CDR2 YYREEE (reference sequence). The CDR3 covers 16 residues. CDR3 nucleotides: TGTGCCAGCAGAGACCATGGACAGGGCGGGGGAGAGACCCAGTACTTC. This encodes CASRDHGQGGGETQYF.